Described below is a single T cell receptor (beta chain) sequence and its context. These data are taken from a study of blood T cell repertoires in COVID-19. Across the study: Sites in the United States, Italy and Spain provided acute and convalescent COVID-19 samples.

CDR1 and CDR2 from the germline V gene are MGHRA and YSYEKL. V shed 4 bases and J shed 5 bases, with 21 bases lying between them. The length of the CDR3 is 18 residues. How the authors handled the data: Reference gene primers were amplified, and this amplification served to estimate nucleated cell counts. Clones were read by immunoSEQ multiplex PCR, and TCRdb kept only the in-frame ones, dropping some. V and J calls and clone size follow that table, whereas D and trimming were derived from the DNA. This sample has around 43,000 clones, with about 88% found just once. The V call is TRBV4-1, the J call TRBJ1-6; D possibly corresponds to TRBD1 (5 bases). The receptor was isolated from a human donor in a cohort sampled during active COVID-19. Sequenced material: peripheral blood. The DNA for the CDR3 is TGCGCCAGCAGCCCCCCAAGAATCGGGACTGGGGATAATTCACCCCTCCACTTT. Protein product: CASSPPRIGTGDNSPLHF.